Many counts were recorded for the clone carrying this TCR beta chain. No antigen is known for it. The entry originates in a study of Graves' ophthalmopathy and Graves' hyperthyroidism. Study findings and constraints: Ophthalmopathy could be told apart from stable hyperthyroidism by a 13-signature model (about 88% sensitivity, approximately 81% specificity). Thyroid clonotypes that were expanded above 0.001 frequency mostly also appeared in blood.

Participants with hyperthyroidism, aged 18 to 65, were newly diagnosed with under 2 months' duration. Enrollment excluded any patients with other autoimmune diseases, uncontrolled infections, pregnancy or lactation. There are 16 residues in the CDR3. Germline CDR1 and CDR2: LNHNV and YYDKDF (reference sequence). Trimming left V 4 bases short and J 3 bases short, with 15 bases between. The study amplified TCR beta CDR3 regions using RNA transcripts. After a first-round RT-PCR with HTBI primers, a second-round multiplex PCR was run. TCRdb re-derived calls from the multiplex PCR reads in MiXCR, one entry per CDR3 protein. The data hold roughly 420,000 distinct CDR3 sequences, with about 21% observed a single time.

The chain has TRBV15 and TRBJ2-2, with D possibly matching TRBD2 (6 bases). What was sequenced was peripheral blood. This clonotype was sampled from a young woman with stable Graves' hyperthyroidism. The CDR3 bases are TGTGCCACCAGCACAACGTACGGGGGTTACACCGGGGAGCTGTTTTTT. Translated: CATSTTYGGYTGELFF.